This T cell receptor (beta chain) is drawn from a study of cytomegalovirus exposure and HLA in healthy donors. Study summary: A previous analysis identified approximately 110 million unique TCR beta sequences derived from approximately 190 million T cells. Study-level results: When analyzed later, a missense DCLRE1C variant was found to be linked to TCR beta V- and J-gene trimming. One later analysis reportedly identified an Asian-associated ancestry cluster that showed fewer N-insertions than the roughly 600-donor mean.

Note on this clone: The target antigen is unknown.

Germline V gene lookup returns CDR1 MNHNY and CDR2 SVGAGI (reference sequence). This CDR3 region has 12 residues. Deletions cut 6 bases from V and 6 bases from J, with 12 bases between. The PCR made use of 60 Vbeta and 13 Jbeta primers. The method was immunoSEQ multiplex PCR; TCRdb's version includes in-frame clones alone and lacks a portion of them. The sample lists over 80,000 clones; approximately 64% were seen once. The source material was PBMCs. This chain connects TRBV6-6 to TRBJ2-7, with TRBD1 as a possible D gene (6 bases). This TCR came from a boy aged 5-17 years in good health and CMV-seropositive. CDR3 coding DNA: TGTGCCAGCAGCCGTACCAGGGGCGAGCAGTACTTC. This encodes CASSRTRGEQYF.